These T cell receptor beta chains were read from a single sample in a study of T cells expressing NK-cell markers. TCRdb reanalyzed the 5' RACE reads and collapses them to one entry per CDR3 protein, without DNA. The sample has some 440,000 distinct CDR3 sequences, and its top ten clones hold roughly 1.4%. Specimen: blood T cells: a sorted CD56 or NKG2C T cell subset, CD4+ or CD8+ T cells, or bulk PBMC T cells (not recorded which). The receptors were gathered from a woman aged 50 to 65 in good health. CDR3s include the opening cysteine and the closing phenylalanine or tryptophan.

v_gene,j_gene,CDR3aa
TRBV6-1,TRBJ2-2,CASRRDGFAGELFF
TRBV6-5,TRBJ1-1,CASSGAEGLTEAFF
TRBV7-3,TRBJ2-6,CARFLTGLGLPIFSGANVLTF
TRBV27,TRBJ2-1,CASSLSGGRYEQFF
TRBV29-1,TRBJ2-7,CSVARDSTYEQYF
TRBV10-3,TRBJ2-1,CAISGSVTSGSPYNEQFF
TRBV7-9,TRBJ1-4,CASSLDGKGVEKLFF
TRBV5-1,TRBJ1-2,CASSSTVGQEYGYTF
TRBV12-3/TRBV12-4,TRBJ2-1,CASSLQAGGSNEQFF
TRBV12-3/TRBV12-4,TRBJ2-1,CASMRQGAKNNEQFF
TRBV5-1,TRBJ2-6,CASSWRPGQNSGANVLTF
TRBV27,TRBJ2-2,CASSTFEGAGELFF
TRBV12-3/TRBV12-4,TRBJ1-1,CASSFSPPGGNTEAFF
TRBV29-1,TRBJ2-1,CSVETGQFYNEQFF
TRBV11-3,TRBJ2-1,CASSLNPGEQFF
TRBV5-4,TRBJ2-5,CASSFWTGGEETQYF
TRBV6-1,TRBJ1-2,CASSDPRTGGRSEYGYTF
TRBV12-3/TRBV12-4,TRBJ2-7,CASRLTSGSGAAEQYF
TRBV6-5,TRBJ1-3,CASSVQGIVGNTIYF
TRBV5-1,TRBJ2-3,CASSLWPTSGRIGDTQYF
TRBV29-1,TRBJ2-1,CSVDRGAYEQFF
TRBV7-8,TRBJ1-5,CASSLTSGAVGPQHF
TRBV24-1,TRBJ2-1,CATSEIASRNEQFF
TRBV14,TRBJ2-2,CASSRDTFTGELFF
TRBV7-2,TRBJ2-1,CASTLGDSSYNEQFF
TRBV10-3,TRBJ2-1,CAIKIEAENEQFF
TRBV7-9,TRBJ2-3,CASSYDYPDTQYF
TRBV27,TRBJ2-3,CASSLLAGWDTQYF
TRBV5-1,TRBJ2-3,CASSLVGMVSTDTQYF
TRBV20-1,TRBJ2-1,CSARLGLVAGNEQFF